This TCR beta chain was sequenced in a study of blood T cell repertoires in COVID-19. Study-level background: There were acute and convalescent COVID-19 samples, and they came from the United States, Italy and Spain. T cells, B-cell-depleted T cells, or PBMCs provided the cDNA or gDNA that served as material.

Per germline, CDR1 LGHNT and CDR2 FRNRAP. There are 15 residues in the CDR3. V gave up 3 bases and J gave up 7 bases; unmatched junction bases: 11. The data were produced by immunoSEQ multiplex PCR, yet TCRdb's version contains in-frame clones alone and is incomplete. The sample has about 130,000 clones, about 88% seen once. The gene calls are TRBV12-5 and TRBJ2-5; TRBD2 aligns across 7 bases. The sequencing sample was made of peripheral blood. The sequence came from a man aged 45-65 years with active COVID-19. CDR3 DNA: TGTGCTAGTGGTTTTCAGGCGGGAGTGTCTGGGACCCAGTACTTC. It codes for CASGFQAGVSGTQYF.